The sequence of this T cell receptor beta chain was determined in a study of stem cell transplantation in POMP-related autoinflammatory disease (dated by TCRdb to the early 2020s). As for the study more broadly: According to the study's hypothesis, the TRB repertoire gets skewed because defective thymoproteasomes impair MHC class I-dependent CD8+ T-cell differentiation and positive selection. To find out how POMP deficiency affects T-cell receptor beta repertoire diversity and CDR3 characteristics, high-throughput TRB sequencing was used. After transplant, 100% donor engraftment of neutrophils and platelets through one year was shown by DNA chimerism analysis. Prior to transplant, the patients had skewing toward CD4+ naive T cells, low CD8+ T-cell proportions, and reduced T-cell cytokine secretion.

Library preparation employed the immunoSEQ multiplex PCR assay. Turning to the authors' computational methods: Repertoire diversity was quantified with Shannon entropy, accounting for clonal size distribution. The Gini-Simpson index (Simpson_1-D) served as the measure of how unequally clonotypes were distributed. TCRdb retrieved this table from immuneACCESS and kept in-frame rearrangements only. Not all clones are present; in checked studies, unresolved V genes account for under half, and no reason is known for the remainder. V and J calls and clone size are given by that table; D and trimming were obtained from the DNA. The sample includes 68,000 or so clones, with just over 90% observed a single time. The ten largest account for 0.5% to 0.85% of the sample. What the research found in general, with its limitations: Statistical significance for the trend toward lower diversity and increased clonality in PRAID patients was reached only for regulatory T cells. PRAID patients showed a restricted number of unique TRB V-J gene pairings. Across all analyzed T-cell subsets, PRAID patients showed a trend toward higher clonality and lower TRB diversity.

The CDR3 goes from the cysteine to the phenylalanine over 14 residues. This entry keeps only the CDR3 DNA: 42 bases, framed from base 1. CDR1 and CDR2 are read off the germline V gene as SNHLY and FYNNEI. At the junction V is shortened by 6 bases and J by 4 bases, with 14 bases in between. With regard to this clone: Its antigen is currently not known. No base-level quality is on record; no much larger clone is a single base apart.

The label giving this sample's time point can be read as: after hematopoietic stem cell transplant. PRAID featured prominent immunodeficiency alongside autoinflammation. Prior to TRB sequencing, T-cell subsets (conventional T cells, CD8+ T cells, regulatory T cells, T follicular helper cells) were sorted. The TCR comes from a human patient with POMP-related autoinflammation and immune dysregulation (PRAID). After a transplant, certain T cells may trace back to the graft donor. The rearrangement joined TRBV2 to TRBJ2-3; a tentative D call is TRBD2 (6 bases match). The sequenced sample was CD4+ T cells from PBMCs, obtained after stem cell transplantation. The bases read TGTGCCAGCAGCCTTGCGGGGCTTCCAGATACGCAGTATTTT. Translated, it gives CASSLAGLPDTQYF.